The T cell receptor (beta chain) under discussion was sequenced for a study of read filtering for tumor transcriptome and immune sequencing. The overall study: Among patients, some 17 were male and 14 female, aged about 45 to 90 (mean approximately 62). DNase treatment preceded whole-transcriptome library preparation.

This library used about 400 ng RNA and molecular barcoded adaptors spanning alpha/delta and beta/gamma chains. TCRdb re-derived calls from the reads in MiXCR, one entry per CDR3 protein. This table holds approximately 61,000 distinct CDR3 sequences, around 21% found once. This clonotype has a count of ten or more. What it binds is not known. Germline values: CDR1 SGHRS, CDR2 YFSETQ. V lost 4 bases and J lost 1; bases outside the gene matches: 3. The CDR3 consists of 15 residues. Findings and caveats of the study: Without single-read clonotypes, shared clonotype proportions correlated more between IR-seq and RNA-seq. IR-seq captured clonotypes deeper and more reliably than RNA-seq.

The genes are TRBV5-1 and TRBJ2-2; 8 bases line up with TRBD2. Sequenced material: a population of CD138-negative cells sorted from bone marrow. The receptor was isolated from a donor at least 40 years old with multiple myeloma. The CDR3 nucleotides read TGCGCCAGCAGCCCGGGGGGGAAGAACACCGGGGAGCTGTTTTTT. Protein: CASSPGGKNTGELFF.